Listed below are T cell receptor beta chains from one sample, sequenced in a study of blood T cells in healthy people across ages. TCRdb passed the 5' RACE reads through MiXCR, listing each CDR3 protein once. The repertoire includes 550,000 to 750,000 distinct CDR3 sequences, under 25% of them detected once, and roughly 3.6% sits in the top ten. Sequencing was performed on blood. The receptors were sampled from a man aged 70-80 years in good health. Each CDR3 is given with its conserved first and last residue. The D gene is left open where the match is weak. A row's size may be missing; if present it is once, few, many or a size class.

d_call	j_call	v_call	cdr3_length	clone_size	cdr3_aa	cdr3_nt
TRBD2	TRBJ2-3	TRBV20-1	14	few	CSARVRTSIDTQYF	TGCAGTGCTAGAGTCCGGACTAGCATAGATACGCAGTATTTT
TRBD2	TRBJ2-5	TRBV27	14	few	CASMGLANQETQYF	TGTGCCAGCATGGGACTAGCTAATCAAGAGACCCAGTACTTC
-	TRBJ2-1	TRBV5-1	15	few	CASSYGSTTYNEQFF	TGCGCCAGCAGCTATGGATCCACCACCTACAATGAGCAGTTCTTC
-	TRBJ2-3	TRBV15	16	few	CATSRRRFQRGDTQYF	TGTGCCACCAGCAGAAGACGGTTCCAGAGGGGAGATACGCAGTATTTT
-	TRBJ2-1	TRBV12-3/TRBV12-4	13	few	CASSLRLTNEQFF	TGTGCCAGCAGTTTAAGGCTTACCAATGAGCAGTTCTTC
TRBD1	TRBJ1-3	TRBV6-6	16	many	CASSYLGQGAENTIYF	TGTGCCAGCAGTTACTTGGGACAGGGGGCGGAAAACACCATATATTTT
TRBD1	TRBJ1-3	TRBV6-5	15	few	CASSGDRVRGNTIYF	TGTGCCAGCAGTGGTGACAGGGTGCGCGGAAACACCATATATTTT
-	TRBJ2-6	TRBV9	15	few	CASSVIGSGANVLTF	TGTGCCAGCAGCGTAATAGGCTCTGGGGCCAACGTCCTGACTTTC
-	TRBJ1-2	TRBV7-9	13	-	CASSLVGNHGYTF	TGTGCCAGCAGCTTAGTTGGCAACCATGGCTACACCTTC
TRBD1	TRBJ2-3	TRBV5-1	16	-	CASSFFGQGDTDTQYF	TGCGCCAGCAGCTTTTTCGGACAGGGGGACACAGATACGCAGTATTTT
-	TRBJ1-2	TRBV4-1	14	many	CASSQDRQVYGYTF	TGCGCCAGCAGCCAAGATAGACAGGTCTATGGCTACACCTTC
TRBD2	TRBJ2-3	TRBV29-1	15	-	CSADGGVGGTDTQYF	TGCAGCGCCGACGGGGGGGTCGGGGGCACAGATACGCAGTATTTT
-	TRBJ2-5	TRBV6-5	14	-	CASRLMGLSGTQYF	TGTGCCAGCAGATTGATGGGACTCTCCGGGACCCAGTACTTC
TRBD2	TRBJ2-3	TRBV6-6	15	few	CASREREALADTQYF	TGTGCCAGCAGAGAGCGGGAGGCCCTCGCGGATACGCAGTATTTT
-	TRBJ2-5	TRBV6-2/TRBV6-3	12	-	CASSFWPETQYF	TGTGCCAGCAGTTTTTGGCCGGAGACCCAGTACTTC
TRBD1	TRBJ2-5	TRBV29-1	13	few	CSVEGQQQETQYF	TGCAGCGTTGAGGGACAGCAACAAGAGACCCAGTACTTC
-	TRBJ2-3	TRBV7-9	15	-	CASSLLEGFADTQYF	TGTGCCAGCAGCTTACTGGAGGGATTCGCAGATACGCAGTATTTT
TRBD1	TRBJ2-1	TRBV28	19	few	CASSSLSPGTGGGYNEQFF	TGTGCCAGCAGTTCACTGAGTCCCGGGACAGGGGGCGGGTACAATGAGCAGTTCTTC
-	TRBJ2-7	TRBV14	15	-	CASSQLRTGNYEQYF	TGTGCCAGCAGCCAGCTCCGGACTGGGAACTACGAGCAGTACTTC
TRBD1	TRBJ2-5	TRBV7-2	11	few	CASSADRVQYF	TGTGCCAGCAGCGCAGACAGGGTGCAGTACTTC
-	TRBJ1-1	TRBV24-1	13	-	CATSDFGNTEAFF	TGTGCCACCAGTGATTTCGGGAACACTGAAGCTTTCTTT
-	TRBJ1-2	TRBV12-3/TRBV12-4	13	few	CASTWGRNYGYTF	TGTGCCAGCACTTGGGGGCGCAACTATGGCTACACCTTC
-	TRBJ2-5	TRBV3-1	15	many	CASSGNLGPQETQYF	TGTGCCAGCAGCGGGAACCTGGGACCCCAAGAGACCCAGTACTTC
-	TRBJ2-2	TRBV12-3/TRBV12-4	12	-	CASKGEFGELFF	TGTGCCAGCAAAGGGGAGTTCGGGGAGCTGTTTTTT
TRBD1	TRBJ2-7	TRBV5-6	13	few	CASSFGTEYEQYF	TGTGCCAGCAGCTTTGGGACAGAGTACGAGCAGTACTTC
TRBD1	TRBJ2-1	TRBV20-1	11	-	CSASIGQVQFF	TGCAGTGCTAGTATAGGACAGGTTCAGTTCTTC
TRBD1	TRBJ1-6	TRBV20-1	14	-	CSARKDRVFSPLHF	TGCAGTGCTAGGAAGGACAGGGTTTTCTCACCCCTCCACTTT
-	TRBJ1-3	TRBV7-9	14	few	CASSSNFNGNTIYF	TGTGCCAGCAGCTCGAACTTTAATGGAAACACCATATATTTT
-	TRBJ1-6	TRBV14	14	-	CASSQGHGRSPLHF	TGTGCCAGCAGCCAAGGTCACGGTCGGAGTCCCCTCCACTTT
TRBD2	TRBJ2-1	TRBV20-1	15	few	CSARETSGPGNEQFF	TGCAGTGCTAGAGAAACTAGCGGTCCAGGGAATGAGCAGTTCTTC
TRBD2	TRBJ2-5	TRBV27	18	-	CASSFRGLAGGIQETQYF	TGTGCCAGCAGTTTTCGAGGACTAGCGGGAGGTATCCAAGAGACCCAGTACTTC
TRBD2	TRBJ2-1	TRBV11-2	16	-	CASSLTGTSGSNEQFF	TGTGCCAGCAGCTTAACCGGGACTAGCGGGAGCAATGAGCAGTTCTTC
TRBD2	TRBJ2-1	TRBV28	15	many	CASSTLAGGYNEQFF	TGTGCCAGCAGTACCCTAGCGGGGGGATACAATGAGCAGTTCTTC
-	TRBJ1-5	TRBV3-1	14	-	CASSQAGIGQPQHF	TGTGCCAGCAGCCAAGCAGGGATCGGCCAGCCCCAGCATTTT
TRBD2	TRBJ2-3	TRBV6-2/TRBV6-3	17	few	CASSYPTSGPSTDTQYF	TGTGCCAGCAGTTACCCGACTAGCGGGCCTAGCACAGATACGCAGTATTTT
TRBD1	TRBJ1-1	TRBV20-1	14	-	CSARGQGAYTEAFF	TGCAGTGCAAGGGGACAGGGGGCGTACACTGAAGCTTTCTTT
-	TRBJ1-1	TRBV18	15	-	CASSRGAGEVTEAFF	TGTGCCAGCTCACGGGGGGCAGGGGAAGTGACTGAAGCTTTCTTT
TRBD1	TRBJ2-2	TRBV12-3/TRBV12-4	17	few	CASSLASGQGTTGELFF	TGTGCCAGCAGTTTAGCTTCGGGACAGGGGACCACCGGGGAGCTGTTTTTT
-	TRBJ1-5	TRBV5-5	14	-	CASSPGLENQPQHF	TGTGCCAGCAGCCCGGGACTGGAGAATCAGCCCCAGCATTTT
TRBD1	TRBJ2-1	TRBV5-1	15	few	CASSRTGGEGNEQFF	TGCGCCAGCAGCCGAACAGGGGGCGAGGGCAATGAGCAGTTCTTC
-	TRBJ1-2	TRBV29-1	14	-	CSVVGAGESYGYTF	TGCAGCGTTGTCGGCGCGGGGGAAAGCTATGGCTACACCTTC